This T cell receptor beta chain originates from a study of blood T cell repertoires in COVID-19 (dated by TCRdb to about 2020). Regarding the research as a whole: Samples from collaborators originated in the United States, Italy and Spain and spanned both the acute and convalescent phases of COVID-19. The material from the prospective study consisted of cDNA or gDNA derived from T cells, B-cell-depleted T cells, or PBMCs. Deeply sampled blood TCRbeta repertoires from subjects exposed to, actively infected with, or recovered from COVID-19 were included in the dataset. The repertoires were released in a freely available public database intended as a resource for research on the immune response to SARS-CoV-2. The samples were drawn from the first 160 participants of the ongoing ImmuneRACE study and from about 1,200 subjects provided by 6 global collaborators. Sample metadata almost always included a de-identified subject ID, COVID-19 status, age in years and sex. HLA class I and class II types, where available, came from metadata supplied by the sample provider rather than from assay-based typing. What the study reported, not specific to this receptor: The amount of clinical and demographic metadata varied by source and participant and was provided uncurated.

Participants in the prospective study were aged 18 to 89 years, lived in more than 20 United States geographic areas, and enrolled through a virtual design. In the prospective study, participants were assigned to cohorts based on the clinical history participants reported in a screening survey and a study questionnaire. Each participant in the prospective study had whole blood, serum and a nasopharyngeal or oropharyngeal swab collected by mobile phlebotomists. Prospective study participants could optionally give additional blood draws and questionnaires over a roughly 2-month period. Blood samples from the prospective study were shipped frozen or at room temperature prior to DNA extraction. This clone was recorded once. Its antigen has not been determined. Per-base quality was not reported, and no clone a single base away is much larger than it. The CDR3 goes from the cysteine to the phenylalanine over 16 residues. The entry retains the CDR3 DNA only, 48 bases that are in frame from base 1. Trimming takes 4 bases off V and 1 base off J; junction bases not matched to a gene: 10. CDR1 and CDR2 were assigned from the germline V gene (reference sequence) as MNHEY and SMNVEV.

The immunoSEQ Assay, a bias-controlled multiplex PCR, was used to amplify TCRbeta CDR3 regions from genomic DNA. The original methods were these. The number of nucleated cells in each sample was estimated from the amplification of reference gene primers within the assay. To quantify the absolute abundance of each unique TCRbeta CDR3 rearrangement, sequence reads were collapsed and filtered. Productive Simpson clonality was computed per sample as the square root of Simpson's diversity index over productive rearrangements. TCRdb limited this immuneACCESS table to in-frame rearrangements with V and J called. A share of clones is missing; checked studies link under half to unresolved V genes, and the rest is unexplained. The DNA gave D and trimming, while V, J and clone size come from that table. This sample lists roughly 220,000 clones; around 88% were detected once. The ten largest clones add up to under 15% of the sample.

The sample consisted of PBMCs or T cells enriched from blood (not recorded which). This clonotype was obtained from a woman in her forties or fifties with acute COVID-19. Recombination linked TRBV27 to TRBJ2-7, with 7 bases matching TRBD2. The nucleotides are TGTGCCAGCAGTTCGGCTTGGGAGGGGAGGTCCTACGAGCAGTACTTC. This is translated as CASSSAWEGRSYEQYF.